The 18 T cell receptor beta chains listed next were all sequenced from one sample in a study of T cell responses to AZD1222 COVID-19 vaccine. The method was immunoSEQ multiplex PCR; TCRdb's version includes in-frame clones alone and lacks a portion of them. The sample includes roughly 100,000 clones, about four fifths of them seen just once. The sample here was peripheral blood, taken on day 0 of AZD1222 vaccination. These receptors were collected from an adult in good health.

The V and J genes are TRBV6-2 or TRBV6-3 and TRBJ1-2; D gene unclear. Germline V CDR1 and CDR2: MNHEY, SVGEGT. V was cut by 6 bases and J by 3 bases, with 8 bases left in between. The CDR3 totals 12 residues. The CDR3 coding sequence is TGTGCCAGCAGCTCACCAGACTATGGCTACACCTTC. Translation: CASSSPDYGYTF.

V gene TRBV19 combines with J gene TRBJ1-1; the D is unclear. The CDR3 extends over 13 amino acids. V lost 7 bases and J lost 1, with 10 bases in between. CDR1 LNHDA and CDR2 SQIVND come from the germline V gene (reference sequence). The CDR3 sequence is CASIGNRNTEAFF. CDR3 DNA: TGTGCCAGTATAGGGAACAGGAACACTGAAGCTTTCTTT.

Here the CDR3 reads CASSLGGQRNSPLHF. For the CDR3, the DNA is TGTGCCAGCAGCTTAGGGGGACAGAGGAATTCACCCCTCCACTTT. The V gene is TRBV11-3, the J gene TRBJ1-6, with 7 positions matching TRBD1. The germline V gene encodes CDR1 SGHNT and CDR2 YENEEA. With V trimmed by 1 base and J by 7 bases, 4 bases remained unmatched. The CDR3 sequence is 15 residues long.

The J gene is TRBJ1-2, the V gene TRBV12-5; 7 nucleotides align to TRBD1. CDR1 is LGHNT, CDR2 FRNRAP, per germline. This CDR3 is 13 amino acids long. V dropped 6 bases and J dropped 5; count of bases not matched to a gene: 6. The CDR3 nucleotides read TGTGCTAGTGGAAGACAGGGAGGATATGGCTACACCTTC. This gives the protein CASGRQGGYGYTF.

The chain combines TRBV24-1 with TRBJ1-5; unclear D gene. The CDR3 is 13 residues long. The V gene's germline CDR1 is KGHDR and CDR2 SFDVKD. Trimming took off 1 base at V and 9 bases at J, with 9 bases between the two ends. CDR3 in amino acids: CATSDFSGGPQHF. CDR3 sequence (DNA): TGTGCCACCAGTGATTTTTCGGGCGGGCCCCAGCATTTT.

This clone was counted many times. The CDR3 DNA reads as TGTGCCAGCAGCTCGGACCGCTCGAATTCACCCCTCCACTTT. Translating it yields CASSSDRSNSPLHF. The chain combines TRBV5-4 with TRBJ1-6, with D unclear. CDR1 is SGHNT and CDR2 is YYREEE in the germline V gene (reference sequence). Trimming pared 3 bases from V and 7 bases from J, leaving 11 bases between. The CDR3 loop spans 14 amino acids.

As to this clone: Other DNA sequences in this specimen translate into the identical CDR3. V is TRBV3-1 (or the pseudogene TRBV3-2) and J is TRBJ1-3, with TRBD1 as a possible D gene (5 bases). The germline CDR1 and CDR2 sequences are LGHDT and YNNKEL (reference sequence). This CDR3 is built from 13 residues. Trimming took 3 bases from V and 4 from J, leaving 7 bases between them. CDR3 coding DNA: TGTGCCAGCAGCCAGGGGCCGGGAAACACCATATATTTT. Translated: CASSQGPGNTIYF.

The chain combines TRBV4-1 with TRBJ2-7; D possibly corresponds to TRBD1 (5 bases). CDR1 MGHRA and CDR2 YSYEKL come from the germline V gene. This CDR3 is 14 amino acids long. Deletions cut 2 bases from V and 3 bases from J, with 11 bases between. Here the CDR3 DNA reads TGCGCCAGCAGCCAAAGTACAGGACGCTACGAGCAGTACTTC. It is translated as CASSQSTGRYEQYF.

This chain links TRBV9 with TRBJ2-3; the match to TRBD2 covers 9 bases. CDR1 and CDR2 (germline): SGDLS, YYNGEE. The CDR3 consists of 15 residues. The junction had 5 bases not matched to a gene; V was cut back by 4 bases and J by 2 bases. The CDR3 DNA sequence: TGTGCCAGCAGCATGAGCGGGGGGCTCACAGATACGCAGTATTTT. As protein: CASSMSGGLTDTQYF.

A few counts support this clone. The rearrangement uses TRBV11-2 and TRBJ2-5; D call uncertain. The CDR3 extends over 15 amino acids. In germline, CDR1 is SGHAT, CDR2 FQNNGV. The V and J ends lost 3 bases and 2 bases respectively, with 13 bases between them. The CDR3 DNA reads TGTGCCAGCAGCTTTCTGGGCAATCAACAAGAGACCCAGTACTTC. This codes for CASSFLGNQQETQYF.

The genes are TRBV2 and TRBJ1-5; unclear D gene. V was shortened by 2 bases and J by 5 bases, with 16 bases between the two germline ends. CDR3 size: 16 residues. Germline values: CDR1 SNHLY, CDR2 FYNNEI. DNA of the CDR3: TGTGCCAGCAGTGAATCGGCGACACGGAGGGATCAGCCCCAGCATTTT. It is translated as CASSESATRRDQPQHF. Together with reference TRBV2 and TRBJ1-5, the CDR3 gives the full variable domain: EPEVTQTPSHQVTQMGQEVILRCVPISNHLYFYWYRQILGQKVEFLVSFYNNEISEKSEIFDDQFSVERPDGSNFTLKIRSTKLEDSAMYFCASSESATRRDQPQHFGDGTRLSIL.

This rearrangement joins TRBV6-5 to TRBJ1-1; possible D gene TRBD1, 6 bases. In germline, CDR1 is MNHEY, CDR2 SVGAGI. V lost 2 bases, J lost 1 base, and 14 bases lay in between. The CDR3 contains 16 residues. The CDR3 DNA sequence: TGTGCCAGCAGTTACAGTTCGTACAGGGAGAACACTGAAGCTTTCTTT. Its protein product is CASSYSSYRENTEAFF.

CDR3 sequence (DNA): TGCGCCAGCAGGGCAGGACATGAGAACACCGGGGAGCTGTTTTTT. Protein sequence: CASRAGHENTGELFF. V is TRBV10-1 and J is TRBJ2-2; a possible D gene is TRBD1 (5 bases). The CDR3 has 15 amino acids. Between the trimmed V and J ends, which lost 6 bases and 1 base, there was a span of 12 bases. Per the germline V gene, CDR1 is WNHNN and CDR2 is SYGVQD (reference sequence).

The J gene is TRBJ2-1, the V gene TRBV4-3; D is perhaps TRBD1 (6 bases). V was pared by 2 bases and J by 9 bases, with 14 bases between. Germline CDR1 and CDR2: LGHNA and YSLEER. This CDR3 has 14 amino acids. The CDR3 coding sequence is TGCGCCAGCAGCCAAAGGACAGCCCACAGTGAGCAGTTCTTC. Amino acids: CASSQRTAHSEQFF.

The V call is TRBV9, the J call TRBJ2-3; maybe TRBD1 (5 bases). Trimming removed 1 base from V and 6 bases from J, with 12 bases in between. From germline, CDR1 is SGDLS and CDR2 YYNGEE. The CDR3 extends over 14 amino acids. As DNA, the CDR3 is TGTGCCAGCAGCGTAAGTCCCAGGGTTGATACGCAGTATTTT. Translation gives CASSVSPRVDTQYF.

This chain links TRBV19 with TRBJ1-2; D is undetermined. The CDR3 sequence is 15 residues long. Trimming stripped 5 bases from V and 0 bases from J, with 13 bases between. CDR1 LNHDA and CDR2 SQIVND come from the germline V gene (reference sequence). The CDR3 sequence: CASSLGRQANYGYTF. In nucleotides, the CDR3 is TGTGCCAGTAGTCTGGGTCGGCAGGCTAACTATGGCTACACCTTC. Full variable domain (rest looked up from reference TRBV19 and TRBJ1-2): DGGITQSPKYLFRKEGQNVTLSCEQNLNHDAMYWYRQDPGQGLRLIYYSQIVNDFQKGDIAEGYSVSREKKESFPLTVTSAQKNPTAFYLCASSLGRQANYGYTFGSGTRLTVV.

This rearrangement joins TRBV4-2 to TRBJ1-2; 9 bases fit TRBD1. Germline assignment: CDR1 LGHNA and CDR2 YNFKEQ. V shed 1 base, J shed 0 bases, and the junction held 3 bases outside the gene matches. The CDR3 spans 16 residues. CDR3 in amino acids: CASSQAGTGTNYGYTF. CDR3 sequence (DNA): TGTGCCAGCAGCCAAGCCGGGACAGGGACTAACTATGGCTACACCTTC.

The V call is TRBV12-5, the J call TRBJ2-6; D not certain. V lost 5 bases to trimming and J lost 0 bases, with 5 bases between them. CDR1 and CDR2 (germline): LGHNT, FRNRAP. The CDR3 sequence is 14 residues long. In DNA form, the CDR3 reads TGTGCTAGTGGTGTCGGCTCTGGGGCCAACGTCCTGACTTTC. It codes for CASGVGSGANVLTF.